Listed below are T cell receptor beta chains from one sample, sequenced in a study of metastatic and nonmetastatic thyroid tumors. TCRdb used MiXCR to call clones anew from the PCR reads. The table lists about 30,000 clones, less than 25% of them singletons, with under 45% in the top ten. The sequenced sample was blood. The receptor set was obtained from a female donor with papillary thyroid cancer or a benign thyroid nodule (not recorded which). Some clones in this sample may be carry-over from other donors' samples. CDR3s include the opening cysteine and the closing phenylalanine or tryptophan. The D gene is left open where the match is weak. Rows may omit the clone size; those that give it use once, few, many or a size class.

j_gene	abundance	d_gene	v_gene	CDR3aa	CDR3nt
TRBJ1-1	many	TRBD1	TRBV20-1	CSARDRKGGTTFF	TGCAGTGCTAGAGATCGAAAAGGGGGCACGACTTTCTTT
TRBJ2-3	once	NA	TRBV2	CASSADRRVSTDTQYF	TGTGCCAGCAGTGCGGACAGACGAGTTAGCACAGATACGCAGTATTTT
TRBJ2-3	NA	TRBD1	TRBV6-5	CASTRRGGRGRIDTQYF	TGTGCCAGCACCCGGAGGGGTGGCAGGGGGCGCATAGATACGCAGTATTTT
TRBJ2-2	many	NA	TRBV9	CASSVDGTGELFF	TGTGCCAGCAGCGTAGATGGGACCGGGGAGCTGTTTTTT
TRBJ1-1	few	NA	TRBV20-1	CSALQRPNTEAFF	TGCAGTGCATTACAGAGACCGAACACTGAAGCTTTCTTT
TRBJ1-4	many	NA	TRBV28	CASSQLSLNEKLFF	TGTGCCAGCAGTCAACTGAGTTTGAATGAAAAACTGTTTTTT
TRBJ2-2	medium-sized	TRBD1	TRBV10-1	CASSKGTGVVTGELFF	TGCGCCAGCAGTAAAGGAACAGGGGTGGTTACCGGGGAGCTGTTTTTT
TRBJ1-2	many	NA	TRBV6-1	CASSSETGSGYTF	TGTGCCAGCAGTTCCGAAACAGGCTCTGGCTACACCTTC
TRBJ1-2	once	NA	TRBV5-1	CASSLDSLYGYTF	TGCGCCAGCAGCTTGGACAGTCTCTATGGCTACACCTTC
TRBJ2-1	NA	TRBD2	TRBV20-1	CSARARGVYNEQFF	TGCAGTGCTAGAGCACGGGGGGTATACAATGAGCAGTTCTTC
TRBJ1-1	NA	TRBD1	TRBV5-1	CASSLVGQVGGTEAFF	TGCGCCAGCAGCTTGGTGGGACAGGTTGGGGGCACTGAAGCTTTCTTT
TRBJ2-1	many	NA	TRBV5-1	CASSRVGGHEQFF	TGCGCCAGCAGCCGGGTTGGGGGGCATGAGCAGTTCTTC
TRBJ2-7	NA	TRBD2	TRBV6-1	CASSEEGSGGYEQYF	TGTGCCAGCAGTGAAGAAGGTAGCGGGGGGTACGAGCAGTACTTC
TRBJ1-1	many	TRBD1	TRBV30	CAWSATGYSEAFF	TGTGCCTGGAGTGCGACAGGGTACTCTGAAGCTTTCTTT
TRBJ1-1	many	NA	TRBV4-2	CASRRERLETEAFF	TGTGCCAGCAGACGGGAACGGCTTGAGACTGAAGCTTTCTTT
TRBJ2-7	few	NA	TRBV5-1	CASSLYVSYEQYF	TGCGCCAGCAGCTTGTATGTCTCCTACGAGCAGTACTTC
TRBJ1-2	few	NA	TRBV6-1	CASTGSWNGGGYTF	TGTGCCAGCACCGGTTCCTGGAACGGTGGTGGCTACACCTTC
TRBJ2-7	large	NA	TRBV6-1	CASRGGSYEQYF	TGTGCCAGCCGAGGCGGGTCCTACGAGCAGTACTTC
TRBJ1-2	few	NA	TRBV19	CATSRQINYGYTF	TGTGCCACATCAAGACAGATTAACTATGGCTACACCTTC
TRBJ1-1	NA	NA	TRBV19	CASSIAGGYTEAFF	TGTGCCAGTAGTATTGCCGGTGGGTACACCGAAGCTTTCTTT
TRBJ2-3	NA	TRBD2	TRBV9	CASSPRGGTPDTQYF	TGTGCCAGCAGCCCCCGGGGGGGTACCCCAGATACGCAGTATTTT
TRBJ2-1	NA	TRBD2	TRBV11-1	CASSTHLLAGDPNEQFF	TGTGCCAGCAGCACCCACCTACTAGCGGGAGATCCGAATGAGCAGTTCTTC
TRBJ2-7	many	NA	TRBV5-1	CASSLSGYEQYF	TGCGCCAGCAGCTTGTCGGGTTACGAGCAGTACTTC
TRBJ2-6	NA	NA	TRBV6-1	CASGGTLPPSGANVLTF	TGTGCCAGCGGGGGGACACTTCCCCCCTCTGGGGCCAACGTCCTGACTTTC
TRBJ2-7	many	NA	TRBV28	CASSDTGADSYEQYF	TGTGCCAGCAGCGATACGGGGGCTGACTCCTACGAGCAGTACTTC
TRBJ1-2	many	TRBD1	TRBV7-3	CASSSGQGGGYTF	TGTGCCAGCAGCTCGGGACAGGGAGGTGGCTACACCTTC
TRBJ1-2	few	NA	TRBV7-2	CASSPYGGGYTF	TGTGCCAGCAGCCCTTACGGGGGTGGCTACACCTTC
TRBJ1-2	few	NA	TRBV7-8	CASSPLGGGIGLHGYTF	TGTGCCAGCAGCCCCCTCGGCGGGGGAATTGGACTCCATGGCTACACCTTC
TRBJ2-7	few	NA	TRBV6-1	CASRGTDYEQYF	TGTGCCAGCAGGGGCACCGATTACGAGCAGTACTTC
TRBJ1-5	many	NA	TRBV20-1	CSAREAAPGQPQHF	TGCAGTGCTAGAGAGGCGGCTCCGGGTCAGCCCCAGCATTTT
TRBJ2-2	NA	NA	TRBV6-1	CASNAGRNTGELFF	TGTGCCAGCAATGCCGGGAGGAACACCGGGGAGCTGTTTTTT
TRBJ2-3	NA	NA	TRBV15	CATSRQGGGLTDTQYF	TGTGCCACCAGCAGACAGGGGGGGGGACTCACAGATACGCAGTATTTT
TRBJ2-7	many	TRBD2	TRBV19	CASSSDAGWPSGRYEQYF	TGTGCCAGTAGTAGCGACGCCGGGTGGCCTAGCGGGAGGTACGAGCAGTACTTC
TRBJ2-1	NA	NA	TRBV6-1	CASHSTYNEQFF	TGTGCCAGTCACTCGACATACAATGAGCAGTTCTTC
TRBJ2-1	NA	NA	TRBV4-3	CASSQDRIVGVPDEQFF	TGCGCCAGCAGCCAAGACCGGATAGTGGGAGTGCCGGATGAGCAGTTCTTC
TRBJ1-3	NA	TRBD1	TRBV5-1	CASSHGDSSGNTIYF	TGCGCCAGCAGCCATGGGGACAGCTCTGGAAACACCATATATTTT
TRBJ2-5	few	NA	TRBV28	CASSLGRVGETQYF	TGTGCCAGCAGTTTGGGCAGGGTGGGAGAGACCCAGTACTTC
TRBJ1-2	NA	NA	TRBV12-3/TRBV12-4	CASSSRGGYTF	TGTGCCAGCAGTTCCAGGGGTGGCTACACCTTC
TRBJ1-1	many	TRBD1	TRBV19	CASSIQNRGRSEAFF	TGTGCCAGTAGTATACAAAACAGGGGTAGATCTGAAGCTTTCTTT
TRBJ2-5	many	NA	TRBV6-1	CVTTPDMGLRTQYF	TGTGTCACTACACCGGACATGGGTTTGCGGACCCAGTACTTC
TRBJ1-1	many	TRBD1	TRBV6-1	CASRTGPLMNTEAFF	TGTGCCAGCAGGACAGGGCCCCTGATGAACACTGAAGCTTTCTTT
TRBJ2-7	many	NA	TRBV10-3	CAISEPPSGYEQYF	TGTGCCATCAGTGAGCCCCCTTCGGGCTACGAGCAGTACTTC
TRBJ1-1	few	NA	TRBV6-1	CASKDSNRHTEAFF	TGTGCCAGCAAGGACTCTAACCGCCACACAGAAGCTTTCTTT
TRBJ2-1	NA	TRBD2	TRBV7-3	CASSLPRDSGDRNEQFF	TGTGCCAGCAGCTTACCGCGGGATAGCGGGGATAGAAATGAGCAGTTCTTC
TRBJ2-7	NA	NA	TRBV9	CASSVGTGAYYEQYF	TGTGCCAGCAGCGTAGGAACGGGGGCCTACTACGAGCAGTACTTC
TRBJ2-1	NA	NA	TRBV29-1	CSDEDSETAYNEQFF	TGCAGCGATGAGGACAGTGAGACCGCCTACAATGAGCAGTTCTTC
TRBJ2-7	many	NA	TRBV20-1	CSADSERTAYEQYF	TGCAGTGCCGACTCTGAGCGGACAGCCTACGAGCAGTACTTC
TRBJ2-7	NA	TRBD2	TRBV6-1	CASSESGGGEFYEQYF	TGTGCCAGCAGTGAAAGTGGGGGGGGAGAGTTCTACGAGCAGTACTTC
TRBJ1-2	few	NA	TRBV24-1	CATSDSRVGSYGYTF	TGTGCCACCAGTGATAGCAGGGTCGGTTCGTATGGCTACACCTTC
TRBJ1-1	few	NA	TRBV2	CASDMGTNTEAFF	TGTGCCAGCGACATGGGGACGAACACTGAAGCTTTCTTT
TRBJ2-1	few	TRBD2	TRBV27	CASSPLAGGRYNEQFF	TGTGCCAGCAGTCCCCTAGCGGGAGGGCGATACAATGAGCAGTTCTTC
TRBJ2-4	many	TRBD2	TRBV19	CASSMRSGSNIQYF	TGTGCCAGTAGTATGAGAAGCGGGAGTAACATTCAGTACTTC
TRBJ1-6	many	TRBD1	TRBV5-1	CASSLGTGVGNSPLHF	TGCGCCAGCAGCTTGGGGACAGGGGTTGGTAATTCACCCCTCCACTTT
TRBJ1-2	medium-sized	TRBD1	TRBV6-1	CASSGQGNYGYTF	TGTGCCAGCAGTGGACAGGGGAACTATGGCTACACCTTC
TRBJ2-3	NA	TRBD2	TRBV10-3	CAISVAGGHTDTQYF	TGTGCCATCAGTGTAGCGGGGGGGCACACAGATACGCAGTATTTT
TRBJ2-7	NA	NA	TRBV10-2	CDSSEGGLSYEQYF	TGCGACAGCAGTGAGGGAGGCCTCTCATACGAGCAGTACTTC
TRBJ2-2	few	NA	TRBV27	CASSAIRGGELLF	TGTGCCAGCAGTGCCATCAGGGGAGGGGAGCTGCTTTTT
TRBJ2-3	few	NA	TRBV30	CAWSVRGQHTDTQYF	TGTGCCTGGAGTGTACGAGGCCAGCACACAGATACGCAGTATTTT
TRBJ1-6	NA	TRBD1	TRBV20-1	CSARDLAGGAYNSPLHF	TGCAGTGCTAGAGATCTGGCAGGGGGGGCCTATAATTCACCCCTCCACTTT